Each of the 9 T cell receptor beta chains below was sequenced from the same sample in a study of human T cells and chemical hapten exposure. MiXCR was run by TCRdb on the RACE reads, yielding one entry per CDR3 protein. The sample lists over 130,000 distinct CDR3 sequences; approximately 12% were seen once. Time point defined: patch test 2, 6 weeks after DPC sensitization. Noted treatment: therapeutic diphenylcyclopropenone sensitization with weekly scalp DPC. This specimen consisted of whole blood, obtained in connection with sensitization to the hapten diphenylcyclopropenone (DPC). The receptor set was obtained from a woman aged 45 to 65 with alopecia areata. Some clones in this sample may be carry-over from other donors' samples.

The table lists this clonotype with a few counts. J is TRBJ2-2 and V is TRBV24-1; TRBD1 aligns across 10 bases. This CDR3 contains 17 residues. Trimming removed 4 bases from V and 0 bases from J; junction bases left unmatched: 4. Germline V gene sequence: CDR1 KGHDR, CDR2 SFDVKD. The DNA of the CDR3 is TGTGCCACCAGTGACCCAGGGACAGGGGCGAACACCGGGGAGCTGTTTTTT. Encoded protein: CATSDPGTGANTGELFF.

The chain links TRBV12-3 or TRBV12-4 to TRBJ2-7; D is possibly TRBD1 (6 bases). The CDR3 runs to 14 residues. The V gene lost 1 base and the J gene lost 4 bases, with 11 bases spanning the gap. This CDR3 is CASSLGQGKYEQYF. DNA of the CDR3: TGTGCCAGCAGTTTAGGTCAGGGGAAGTACGAGCAGTACTTC.

This sequence joins TRBV6-5 and TRBJ2-5, with 7 bases aligning to TRBD1. J lost 5 bases, V lost 6 bases, and 6 bases had no gene match. CDR1 is MNHEY, CDR2 SVGAGI, per germline. The CDR3 is 13 amino acids. This CDR3 reads CASRRGQTETQYF. The CDR3 DNA follows: TGTGCCAGCAGGAGGGGGCAGACGGAGACCCAGTACTTC.

This clonotype was seen ten or more times. The rearrangement joins TRBV20-1 to TRBJ2-3; 9 bases agree with TRBD1. V dropped 5 bases and J dropped 2; count of bases not matched to a gene: 8. There are 15 residues in the CDR3. Germline-derived CDR1 and CDR2 are DFQATT and SNEGSKA (reference sequence). CDR3 in amino acids: CSAPRGDRDTDTQYF. The CDR3 DNA is TGCAGTGCTCCCAGAGGGGACAGGGACACAGATACGCAGTATTTT.

This clonotype was found a few times. The CDR3 is CASSLGGTGVPEAFF. The CDR3 nucleotides read TGCGCCAGCAGCTTAGGAGGGACAGGAGTCCCTGAAGCTTTCTTT. The chain combines TRBV5-1 with TRBJ1-1, with TRBD1 matching 8 bases. Per the germline V gene, CDR1 is SGHRS and CDR2 is YFSETQ. The V and J ends lost 2 bases and 6 bases, in that order; junction bases with no gene match: 9. CDR3 length equals 15 residues.

This chain joins TRBV2 and TRBJ1-2; D remains ambiguous. V lost 3 bases, J lost 8 bases, and 4 bases lay in between. Looked up from germline, CDR1 is SNHLY and CDR2 is FYNNEI. The CDR3 runs to 10 residues. The DNA for the CDR3 is TGTGCCAGCAGTGAGGGGGGCTACACCTTC. Amino acids: CASSEGGYTF.

This clonotype was seen more than once but under ten times. The rearrangement uses TRBV11-2 and TRBJ1-1; D perhaps matches TRBD1 (5 bases). Germline V gene lookup returns CDR1 SGHAT and CDR2 FQNNGV. Deletions cut 5 bases from V and 2 bases from J, with 9 bases between. The CDR3 sequence is 13 residues long. The CDR3 is CASSVGTNTEAFF. CDR3 nucleotides: TGTGCCAGCAGCGTCGGGACTAACACTGAAGCTTTCTTT.

This clonotype was counted ten times or more. V and J are TRBV29-1 and TRBJ1-4; 7 bases match TRBD1. Germline-derived CDR1 and CDR2 are SQVTM and ANQGSEA. This CDR3 region has 12 residues. V trimming: 5 bases; J trimming: 7 bases; junction bases outside the gene matches: 4. The CDR3 region is CSVQGTAEKLFF. CDR3 nucleotides: TGCAGCGTTCAAGGGACAGCTGAAAAACTGTTTTTT.

The chain carries TRBV20-1 and TRBJ2-2, with 8 bases fitting TRBD2. Germline-derived CDR1 and CDR2 are DFQATT and SNEGSKA (reference sequence). This CDR3 spans 15 amino acids. Germline trimming cut 3 bases from V and 6 bases from J; bases unmatched to any gene: 9. Here the CDR3 DNA reads TGCAGTGCTAGGGTCACGGGAGGGCCCCCCGGGGAGCTGTTTTTT. Protein sequence: CSARVTGGPPGELFF.